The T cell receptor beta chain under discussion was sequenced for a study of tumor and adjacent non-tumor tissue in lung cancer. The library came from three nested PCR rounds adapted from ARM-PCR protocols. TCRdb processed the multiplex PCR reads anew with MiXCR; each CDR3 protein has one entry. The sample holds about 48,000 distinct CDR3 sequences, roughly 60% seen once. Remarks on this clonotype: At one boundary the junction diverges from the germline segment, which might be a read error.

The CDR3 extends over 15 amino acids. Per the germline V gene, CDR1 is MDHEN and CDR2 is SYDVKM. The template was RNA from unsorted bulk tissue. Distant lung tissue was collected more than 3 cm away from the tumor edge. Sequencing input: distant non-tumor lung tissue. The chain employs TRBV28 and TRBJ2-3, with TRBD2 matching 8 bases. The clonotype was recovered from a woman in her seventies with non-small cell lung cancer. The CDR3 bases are TGTGCCAGCAGCGACAAGCGGGGGAGCACGGATACGCAGTATTTT. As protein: CASSDKRGSTDTQYF.